The 8 T cell receptor beta chains in this list originate from one sample, sequenced in a study of CD8+ T cells in alopecia areata. Sequencing templates came from extracted RNA that was reverse transcribed into cDNA. Clones were read by immunoSEQ multiplex PCR, and TCRdb kept only the in-frame ones, dropping some. The table has some 160,000 clones, less than 70% seen once. Indicated treatment: oral pan-JAK inhibitor, 5-10 mg twice daily. The sequencing used CD4+ T cells sorted from blood, collected at week 4, from a patient treated with tofacitinib. The source is a human donor with alopecia areata.

This clone was counted a few times. The gene calls are TRBV4-3 and TRBJ2-2, with D unclear. The CDR3 sequence is 14 residues long. Trimming left V 4 bases short and J 3 bases short, with 9 bases between. Germline V lookup: CDR1 LGHNA, CDR2 YSLEER. CDR3 sequence (DNA): TGCGCCAGCAGCCTAGGGTTTCACACCGGGGAGCTGTTTTTT. Its translation: CASSLGFHTGELFF.

The CDR3 DNA reads as TGTGCCAGTAGTATCCGCAGGGGGCTGGAGACCCAGTACTTC. As protein: CASSIRRGLETQYF. The J gene is TRBJ2-5, the V gene TRBV19; 8 bases are shared with TRBD1. V shed 3 bases and J 5 bases; nucleotides not matched to a gene: 5. This CDR3 contains 14 residues. Germline CDR1 is LNHDA and CDR2 is SQIVND (reference sequence).

The chain carries TRBV30 and TRBJ1-6; D unclear. The germline V gene encodes CDR1 GTSNPN and CDR2 SVGIG (reference sequence). Trimming cost V 0 bases and J 7 bases, with 16 bases left between them. CDR3 size: 16 residues. The CDR3: CAWSVRGQLRNSPLHF. In DNA form, the CDR3 reads TGTGCCTGGAGTGTACGAGGCCAACTGAGGAATTCACCCCTCCACTTT. Looking up the rest from reference TRBV30 and TRBJ1-6 gives the full variable domain: SQTIHQWPATLVQPVGSPLSLECTVEGTSNPNLYWYRQAAGRGLQLLFYSVGIGQISSEVPQNLSASRPQDRQFILSSKKLLLSDSGFYLCAWSVRGQLRNSPLHFGNGTRLTVT.

V is TRBV20-1 and J is TRBJ2-1; maybe TRBD2 (6 bases). Germline V gene lookup returns CDR1 DFQATT and CDR2 SNEGSKA (reference sequence). This CDR3 is built from 11 residues. Here the CDR3 reads CIPGAYNEQFF. The CDR3 bases are TGCATCCCGGGAGCCTACAATGAGCAGTTCTTC.

V gene TRBV4-1 combines with J gene TRBJ1-4, with unresolved D. Trimming left V 0 bases short and J 0 bases short, with 11 bases between. The germline CDR1 and CDR2 sequences are MGHRA and YSYEKL. The CDR3 is made up of 17 amino acids. This chain's CDR3 is CASSQDFRHPTNEKLFF. The CDR3 DNA reads as TGCGCCAGCAGCCAAGATTTCCGACATCCAACTAATGAAAAACTGTTTTTT.

The chain uses TRBV29-1 and TRBJ1-2; maybe TRBD1 (5 bases). The CDR3 consists of 11 residues. In germline, CDR1 is SQVTM, CDR2 ANQGSEA. Trimming shortened V by 6 bases and J by 7 bases, and 12 bases separated the two germline ends. CDR3: CSVDSPGGYTF. The CDR3 DNA reads as TGCAGCGTAGACAGTCCCGGTGGCTACACCTTC. Variable domain in full (rest from reference TRBV29-1 and TRBJ1-2): SAVISQKPSRDICQRGTSLTIQCQVDSQVTMMFWYRQQPGQSLTLIATANQGSEATYESGFVIDKFPISRPNLTFSTLTVSNMSPEDSSIYLCSVDSPGGYTFGSGTRLTVV.

A few counts support this clone. This sequence joins TRBV11-2 and TRBJ2-6, with D tentatively TRBD1 (6 bases). The CDR3 covers 19 residues. CDR1 is SGHAT, CDR2 FQNNGV, per germline. V lost 4 bases to trimming and J lost 0 bases, with 19 bases between them. Here the CDR3 reads CASSSRRRQALSGANVLTF. For the CDR3, the DNA is TGTGCCAGCAGCTCCCGGAGAAGACAGGCGCTCTCTGGGGCCAACGTCCTGACTTTC.

The chain has TRBV27 and TRBJ2-7; no firm D call. Trimming removed 4 bases from V and 4 bases from J, with 5 bases in between. CDR1 MNHEY and CDR2 SMNVEV come from the germline V gene (reference sequence). The CDR3 extends over 11 amino acids. The CDR3 sequence: CASSWGYEQYF. The CDR3 DNA sequence: TGTGCCAGCAGTTGGGGTTACGAGCAGTACTTC.